Listed below are T cell receptor beta chains from one sample, sequenced in a study of human T cells and chemical hapten exposure. TCRdb fed the RACE reads into MiXCR, producing one record per CDR3 protein. The sample yields some 250,000 distinct CDR3 sequences, over 7.5% seen once. Material: whole blood, obtained in connection with sensitization to the hapten diphenylcyclopropenone (DPC). The receptors come from a man between 18 and 35 years old with alopecia areata. Some clones in this sample may be carry-over from other donors' samples. The CDR3 runs from the conserved cysteine through the conserved F or W.

J,V,length,CDR3
TRBJ1-5,TRBV6-6,15,CASSYAGPGNQPQHF
TRBJ2-5,TRBV7-9,15,CASSSFGAAEETQYF
TRBJ2-7,TRBV10-3,12,CAISELSYEQYF
TRBJ1-5,TRBV4-1,13,CASSQAQGQPQHF
TRBJ2-7,TRBV11-3,11,CASSPQEEQYF
TRBJ2-5,TRBV12-3/TRBV12-4,15,CASSVDLRGKETQYF
TRBJ2-1,TRBV7-7,14,CASARGSSYNEQFF
TRBJ1-1,TRBV7-9,16,CASSTRMGRMNTEAFF
TRBJ2-7,TRBV6-6,15,CASSSWGVISYEQYF
TRBJ1-5,TRBV27,16,CASSPRQGVGNQPQHF
TRBJ2-3,TRBV20-1,17,CSARVRGPGDRTDTQYF
TRBJ1-1,TRBV7-9,14,CASSSNRGATEAFF
TRBJ2-7,TRBV29-1,11,CSVGYWREQYF
TRBJ1-1,TRBV5-1,15,CASSAFGGLETEAFF
TRBJ1-2,TRBV6-5,14,CASSYGRGIYGYTF
TRBJ1-2,TRBV12-3/TRBV12-4,13,CASSAQGKYGYTF
TRBJ2-7,TRBV29-1,14,CSVLSPDLRPEQYF
TRBJ2-1,TRBV6-2/TRBV6-3,15,CASSYGRGPYNEQFF
TRBJ1-6,TRBV7-2,20,CASSLSNLEDRSSYNSPLHF
TRBJ2-3,TRBV2,15,CASSDASGATDTQYF
TRBJ2-5,TRBV6-5,14,CASRMSGPGGTQYF
TRBJ2-5,TRBV10-3,16,CAISPIPRGGQETQYF
TRBJ1-2,TRBV6-2/TRBV6-3,16,CASSYSMDRGLYGYTF
TRBJ1-6,TRBV11-2,14,CASSLGWGDSPLHF
TRBJ1-5,TRBV20-1,13,CSAQTRTNQPQHF
TRBJ2-1,TRBV20-1,14,CSAGGRKSYNEQFF
TRBJ1-5,TRBV7-9,13,CASSPDSHQPQHF
TRBJ1-5,TRBV20-1,13,CSASGTGFQPQHF
TRBJ2-7,TRBV20-1,13,CSARGGQGREQYF
TRBJ2-5,TRBV5-1,14,CASSLVRGEETQYF
TRBJ2-1,TRBV29-1,15,CSVEYGRETYNEQFF
TRBJ2-1,TRBV9,15,CASSERLAGTNEQFF
TRBJ1-1,TRBV20-1,18,CSARALILGNSRGGEAFF
TRBJ2-1,TRBV7-2,17,CASSAAPAGSTYNEQFF
TRBJ2-1,TRBV7-6,15,CASSTDRGSYNEQFF
TRBJ2-5,TRBV28,18,CASSLSTEGGFASETQYF
TRBJ1-6,TRBV9,17,CASSVQGLSSYNSPLHF
TRBJ2-6,TRBV12-3/TRBV12-4,15,CASRKTGAGANVLTF
TRBJ2-7,TRBV6-2/TRBV6-3,14,CASSYSGQESEQYF
TRBJ2-3,TRBV24-1,15,CATSDLPGRADTQYF
TRBJ2-2,TRBV20-1,15,CSARPTGDYTGELFF
TRBJ2-7,TRBV29-1,13,CSGLQTGGYEQYF
TRBJ1-1,TRBV5-1,13,CASSSDINTEAFF
TRBJ1-6,TRBV6-2/TRBV6-3,18,CASSPQLQGTSYNSPLHF
TRBJ1-2,TRBV6-1,15,CASSERADPYYGYTF
TRBJ2-1,TRBV4-2,17,CASSHFLGTRGYNEQFF
TRBJ1-2,TRBV11-1,13,CASSSDYNYGYTF
TRBJ2-5,TRBV11-1,13,CASSKDSQETQYF